The clone carrying this T cell receptor beta chain came up many times. Participants came from 20 to 25 US areas, aged about 18 to 95 years. Donors were grouped by their self-reported clinical history. Cohort 3 donors were reported recovered after two negative PCRs, clearance, or symptom resolution. This table comes from immunoSEQ multiplex PCR, and its TCRdb copy is limited to in-frame clones, with some not included. This sample carries fewer than 450,000 clones, around 90% of them seen once, and the ten largest clones take more than 0.55%. The CDR3 covers 14 residues. Germline values: CDR1 LGHDT, CDR2 YNNKEL (reference sequence). Trimming left V 0 bases short and J 4 bases short, with 6 bases between. These data originate in a study of blood T cell repertoires in COVID-19. Study background: T cells, B-cell-depleted T cells, or PBMCs supplied cDNA or gDNA.

The rearrangement joins TRBV3-1 (or the pseudogene TRBV3-2) to TRBJ2-2; D gene uncertain. Sequenced material: PBMCs or T cells enriched from blood (not recorded which). The clonotype comes from a man between 18 and 35 years old who had recovered from COVID-19. The CDR3 region is CASSQEFRTGELFF. In nucleotides, the CDR3 is TGTGCCAGCAGCCAAGAATTCCGCACCGGGGAGCTGTTTTTT.